These T cell receptor beta chains were read from a single sample in a study of blood T cell repertoires in COVID-19. Sequencing was performed with immunoSEQ multiplex PCR; in TCRdb, only in-frame clones are kept and a portion is missing. The table records approximately 140,000 clones, 88% of them present only once. The material sequenced was peripheral blood. Receptors were obtained from a human donor with COVID-19, enrolled during active disease. The donor label of this sample is uncertain. The CDR3 runs from the conserved cysteine through the conserved F or W. Fields, in order: D gene, J gene, clone size, V gene, CDR3 protein, CDR3 DNA. A D gene is named only where the DNA matches it firmly. Rows give clone size only sometimes, using once, few, many, or a class for an expanded clone.

NA	TRBJ2-5	NA	TRBV3-1/TRBV3-2	CASSQGPSRSQETQYF	TGTGCCAGCAGCCAAGGACCTAGCAGGTCGCAAGAGACCCAGTACTTC
NA	TRBJ1-5	NA	TRBV2	CASSVQVNPNQPQHF	TGTGCCAGCAGTGTCCAGGTCAACCCCAATCAGCCCCAGCATTTT
NA	TRBJ1-5	NA	TRBV6-5	CASSYSWSGGGQPQHF	TGTGCCAGCAGTTACTCTTGGTCAGGAGGTGGCCAGCCCCAGCATTTT
NA	TRBJ2-7	NA	TRBV9	CASSVAGPSSYEQYF	TGTGCCAGCAGCGTAGCTGGTCCGAGCTCCTACGAGCAGTACTTC
TRBD1	TRBJ1-5	few	TRBV6-5	CASTGDSNQPQHF	TGTGCCAGTACAGGGGACAGCAATCAGCCCCAGCATTTT
NA	TRBJ2-2	NA	TRBV30	CAWGRLGAADTGELFF	TGTGCCTGGGGCCGCTTAGGAGCGGCAGATACCGGGGAGCTGTTTTTT
NA	TRBJ2-2	once	TRBV24-1	CATGGVTNTGELFF	TGTGCCACCGGAGGGGTCACGAACACCGGGGAGCTGTTTTTT
NA	TRBJ2-1	NA	TRBV9	CASSPRGSSYNEQFF	TGTGCCAGCAGCCCCCGCGGTAGCTCCTACAATGAGCAGTTCTTC
NA	TRBJ2-7	NA	TRBV27	CASSLGYRAEQYF	TGTGCCAGCAGTTTAGGATACAGGGCCGAGCAGTACTTC
TRBD1	TRBJ1-2	NA	TRBV5-4	CASSKDRETGDYGYTF	TGTGCCAGCAGCAAGGACAGGGAGACGGGCGACTATGGCTACACCTTC
NA	TRBJ2-5	once	TRBV7-6	CASLPRGRVGETQYF	TGTGCCAGCCTACCGCGGGGGCGCGTTGGGGAGACCCAGTACTTC
NA	TRBJ1-5	few	TRBV4-2	CASSLALAQGPNQPQHF	TGTGCCAGCAGCCTTGCCCTTGCGCAGGGGCCCAATCAGCCCCAGCATTTT
TRBD2	TRBJ2-5	NA	TRBV18	CASSLVAGKETQYF	TGTGCCAGCTCACTGGTAGCGGGAAAAGAGACCCAGTACTTC
NA	TRBJ1-2	NA	TRBV6-1	CASSDSVDGYTF	TGTGCCAGCAGTGATTCGGTCGATGGCTACACCTTC
NA	TRBJ1-1	NA	TRBV7-9	CASSSSLFSEAFF	TGTGCCAGCAGCTCGAGTCTTTTTTCTGAAGCTTTCTTT
NA	TRBJ2-7	NA	TRBV2	CASSEDGGPYEQYF	TGTGCCAGCAGTGAAGACGGGGGGCCCTACGAGCAGTACTTC
TRBD1	TRBJ2-2	NA	TRBV5-1	CASSPLPDRVNTGELFF	TGCGCCAGCAGCCCTTTGCCGGACAGGGTGAACACCGGGGAGCTGTTTTTT
TRBD1	TRBJ1-6	NA	TRBV4-2	CASSRTGTPLHF	TGTGCCAGCAGCCGGACAGGGACACCCCTCCACTTT
TRBD2	TRBJ2-1	once	TRBV5-1	CASSPGDLAGGYNEQFF	TGCGCCAGCAGCCCCGGCGACCTAGCGGGGGGATACAATGAGCAGTTCTTC
NA	TRBJ1-1	NA	TRBV9	CASTGEGTEAFF	TGTGCCAGCACAGGGGAAGGCACTGAAGCTTTCTTT
TRBD1	TRBJ1-2	NA	TRBV5-6	CASSLGTGYGYTF	TGTGCCAGCAGCTTGGGGACAGGTTATGGCTACACCTTC
NA	TRBJ1-4	once	TRBV30	CAWSDPGSATNEKLFF	TGTGCCTGGAGTGACCCGGGGTCTGCAACTAATGAAAAACTGTTTTTT
NA	TRBJ2-7	once	TRBV3-1/TRBV3-2	CASSPDSNSYEQYF	TGTGCCAGCAGCCCGGACAGTAACTCCTACGAGCAGTACTTC
TRBD1	TRBJ1-4	NA	TRBV10-1	CASKNNRGFNEKLFF	TGCGCCAGCAAGAACAACAGGGGCTTTAATGAAAAACTGTTTTTT
TRBD1	TRBJ1-3	NA	TRBV10-3	CAIRSQGTAGNTIYF	TGTGCCATCAGATCACAGGGGACGGCGGGAAACACCATATATTTT
NA	TRBJ1-4	NA	TRBV3-1/TRBV3-2	CASSDNREILEKLFF	TGTGCCAGCAGTGACAACAGGGAGATATTGGAAAAACTGTTTTTT
NA	TRBJ2-3	once	TRBV6-4	CASSPRGFTDTQYF	TGTGCCAGCAGTCCACGGGGTTTCACAGATACGCAGTATTTT
NA	TRBJ1-2	NA	TRBV9	CASSVGEGYTF	TGTGCCAGCAGCGTAGGAGAAGGCTACACCTTC
NA	TRBJ1-1	NA	TRBV5-4	CASSLAEGNTEAFF	TGTGCCAGCAGCTTGGCGGAGGGGAACACTGAAGCTTTCTTT
NA	TRBJ1-6	NA	TRBV27	CASNSGSSYNSPLHF	TGTGCCAGCAATTCGGGGAGCTCCTATAATTCACCCCTCCACTTT
NA	TRBJ1-2	NA	TRBV5-4	CASSLGGVNYGYTF	TGTGCCAGCAGCTTGGGGGGCGTGAACTATGGCTACACCTTC
NA	TRBJ1-2	few	TRBV9	CASSRGGDYGYTF	TGTGCCAGCAGCCGCGGGGGGGACTATGGCTACACCTTC
TRBD1	TRBJ1-4	NA	TRBV19	CASSPTGGTNEKLFF	TGTGCCAGTAGCCCTACAGGGGGAACTAATGAAAAACTGTTTTTT
TRBD1	TRBJ1-1	NA	TRBV7-9	CASNRPGTGVNTEAFF	TGTGCCAGCAACCGACCCGGTACAGGGGTGAACACTGAAGCTTTCTTT
NA	TRBJ1-1	NA	TRBV2	CASSEHGQGNTEAFF	TGTGCCAGCAGTGAACACGGTCAGGGGAACACTGAAGCTTTCTTT
TRBD1	TRBJ1-4	NA	TRBV18	CASSPLDRDSEKLFF	TGTGCCAGCTCACCACTCGACAGGGACAGTGAAAAACTGTTTTTT
TRBD2	TRBJ2-7	NA	TRBV10-3	CAISPTSGRGSYEQYF	TGTGCCATCAGTCCGACTAGCGGGAGGGGGTCCTACGAGCAGTACTTC
TRBD1	TRBJ1-1	NA	TRBV5-1	CASSPLGQGVTEAFF	TGCGCCAGCAGCCCATTGGGACAGGGGGTTACTGAAGCTTTCTTT
NA	TRBJ1-1	few	TRBV5-1	CASSLGAQGTEAFF	TGCGCCAGCAGCTTGGGGGCCCAGGGTACTGAAGCTTTCTTT
NA	TRBJ2-3	NA	TRBV10-1	CASSESALVGGTQYF	TGCGCCAGCAGTGAGTCTGCGCTAGTGGGGGGTACGCAGTATTTT
NA	TRBJ1-2	NA	TRBV9	CASSPRAGALYGYTF	TGTGCCAGCAGCCCCCGTGCGGGGGCCCTCTATGGCTACACCTTC
NA	TRBJ2-5	NA	TRBV5-1	CASSRDGGLQETQYF	TGCGCCAGCAGCAGGGACGGGGGACTTCAAGAGACCCAGTACTTC
NA	TRBJ2-1	NA	TRBV4-1	CASSHYPPSAGASYNEQFF	TGCGCCAGCAGCCACTACCCACCCTCTGCGGGGGCCTCCTACAATGAGCAGTTCTTC
TRBD1	TRBJ1-1	NA	TRBV29-1	CSTPGDRGKGTEAFF	TGCAGCACCCCGGGTGACAGGGGTAAGGGCACTGAAGCTTTCTTT
NA	TRBJ2-5	once	TRBV7-9	CASSLAGVRETQYF	TGTGCCAGCAGCTTAGCAGGGGTCAGAGAGACCCAGTACTTC
NA	TRBJ2-3	NA	TRBV30	CAWSVGLPDTQYF	TGTGCCTGGAGTGTCGGACTACCGGATACGCAGTATTTT
TRBD2	TRBJ2-5	NA	TRBV9	CASSVGGLAGEETQYF	TGTGCCAGCAGCGTAGGCGGACTAGCGGGGGAAGAGACCCAGTACTTC
TRBD1	TRBJ2-7	NA	TRBV5-4	CASTSGTDYEQYF	TGTGCCAGCACCTCTGGGACAGACTACGAGCAGTACTTC
TRBD1	TRBJ2-7	NA	TRBV19	CATSRDRDYEQYF	TGTGCCACCAGCCGGGACAGGGACTACGAGCAGTACTTC
NA	TRBJ2-7	NA	TRBV6-5	CASSSVTAYEQYF	TGTGCCAGCAGCTCAGTGACAGCCTACGAGCAGTACTTC
TRBD2	TRBJ2-5	NA	TRBV5-5	CASSRTSGGAKTQYF	TGTGCCAGCAGTAGGACTAGCGGGGGGGCAAAGACCCAGTACTTC